These T cell receptor beta chains were read from a single sample in a study of blood T cell repertoires in COVID-19. Clones were read by immunoSEQ multiplex PCR, and TCRdb kept only the in-frame ones, dropping some. The data hold roughly 100,000 clones, with 85% to 90% observed a single time. The sequencing input was peripheral blood. These receptors all come from a man aged 50 to 59 with active or convalescent COVID-19. Each CDR3 is given without its conserved first and last residue. Each record gives: V gene, CDR3 protein.

>TRBV6-5
ASSLQGLGETQY
>TRBV18
ASSPRQGPYNEQF
>TRBV4-3
ASSQELRGVSQPQH
>TRBV18
ASSLPGLAKQETQY
>TRBV7-2
ASSLMRTGNTEAF
>TRBV6-5
ASTLATRGTEAF
>TRBV28
ASSLPPDKDTEAF
>TRBV15
ATSKKSGALVGDNSPLH
>TRBV27
ASSLNRGRETQY
>TRBV10-3
AISLAGQETQY
>TRBV9
ASSVGEAYGYT
>TRBV12-3/TRBV12-4
ASARTPYNEQF
>TRBV24-1
ATSGKRGAVNEQF
>TRBV7-2
ASSPTGLDHEQF
>TRBV7-9
ASSLRQGQETQY
>TRBV12-3/TRBV12-4
ASSLVRGEKAF
>TRBV4-1
ASSPRLAGVQETQY
>TRBV7-2
ASRKTGGYNEQF
>TRBV18
ASSPRQGSYNSPLH
>TRBV5-6
ASSLEGTGNQETQY
>TRBV5-6
ASSKQGPGTEAF
>TRBV28
ASSLWGQGVSQPQH
>TRBV12-3/TRBV12-4
ASTGLPNSPLH
>TRBV3-1/TRBV3-2
ASSRTGNSPLH
>TRBV4-3
ASSQDGGSADTQY
>TRBV28
ASSFRGSQY
>TRBV14
ASSQGVGAPTLSGANVLT
>TRBV6-4
ASSEQEQIIRHEAF
>TRBV5-4
ASSLGPGQGIGNSPLH
>TRBV15
ATSRDLRQQETQY
>TRBV5-6
ASSFSGEYGYT
>TRBV7-9
ASSLTPQGRT
>TRBV3-1/TRBV3-2
ASSRTGTACYSNQPQH
>TRBV3-1/TRBV3-2
ASSQEGQGLAGAYNEQF
>TRBV9
ASSVAAGERNEQF
>TRBV7-2
ASSLAGTGQGPPLH
>TRBV7-2
ASSSRTGLVEQY
>TRBV11-1
ASSRTSGNTGELF
>TRBV5-1
ASGPTATNEKLF
>TRBV18
ASSPEGQSYGYT
>TRBV9
ASSDPRVPHEQF
>TRBV10-3
AISGPGQGLEDYGYT
>TRBV14
ASSQDTRGGGSDTQY
>TRBV10-1
ASSDHSGGRYNEQF
>TRBV6-6
VTGASYNSPLH
>TRBV27
ASSPKGAGNQPQH
>TRBV5-1
ASSAGQGFNEQY
>TRBV15
ATSRDRGGSRVD
>TRBV28
ASSTTGVAGNTIY
>TRBV15
ATSRDRVNTDTQY
>TRBV15
ATSREGTWAADSPLH
>TRBV7-8
ASSLARQVNSPLH
>TRBV24-1
ATSDAGTSSNQPQH